These 20 T cell receptor beta chains were sequenced from one sample in a study of T cells in Graves' hyperthyroidism and ophthalmopathy. RNA transcripts served as the template for amplifying TCR beta CDR3 regions. First-round RT-PCR targeting the TCR CDR3 was performed with the HTBI primer set. MiXCR was run by TCRdb on the multiplex PCR reads, yielding one entry per CDR3 protein. Of fewer than 350,000 distinct CDR3 sequences in the sample, 13% were seen once. Sequencing used blood. The receptors stem from a woman aged 30 to 39 with Graves' hyperthyroidism that later progressed to Graves' ophthalmopathy.

Details on this clonotype: A much more abundant neighbour one base away suggests this may be a read error. The V gene is TRBV20-1, the J gene TRBJ2-6, with D unclear. V was pared by 1 base and J by 8 bases, with 24 bases between. CDR3 size: 18 residues. From germline, CDR1 is DFQATT and CDR2 SNEGSKA (reference sequence). CDR3 nucleotides: TGCAGTGCTAGAGCTTACAAGTCGGCTAGTCTAGATCCCAACGTCCTGACTTTC. Translation: CSARAYKSASLDPNVLTF.

This clonotype was seen ten or more times. V and J are TRBV27 and TRBJ2-7, with 9 nucleotides matching TRBD1. Per germline, CDR1 MNHEY and CDR2 SMNVEV (reference sequence). Trimming cost V 3 bases and J 3 bases; bases outside gene matches: 9. The CDR3 consists of 16 residues. CDR3 sequence reads: CASSFQGQGLIYEQYF. The DNA of the CDR3 is TGTGCCAGCAGTTTCCAGGGACAGGGACTCATCTACGAGCAGTACTTC.

This clonotype was seen at least ten times. The rearrangement links TRBV27 to TRBJ1-1, with D perhaps matching TRBD1 (6 bases). The CDR3 runs 14 residues. V was trimmed by 2 bases and J by 5 bases, leaving 12 bases between them. Germline V gene data show CDR1 as MNHEY and CDR2 as SMNVEV (reference sequence). This CDR3 is CASSLTQGRTEAFF. The DNA of the CDR3 is TGTGCCAGCAGTTTAACGCAGGGGAGGACTGAAGCTTTCTTT.

This clonotype was found a few times. The V call is TRBV6-1, the J call TRBJ1-5, with unresolved D. The CDR3 runs to 14 residues. The germline CDR1 and CDR2 sequences are MNHNS and SASEGT. Trimming took off 7 bases at V and 9 bases at J, with 19 bases between the two ends. The CDR3 reads CASNGKGSDLPQHF. The CDR3 DNA follows: TGTGCCAGCAACGGAAAAGGGTCCGACTTGCCCCAGCATTTT.

This clonotype was observed a few times. The rearrangement uses TRBV3-1 and TRBJ1-3, with D tentatively TRBD1 (6 bases). This CDR3 has 16 amino acids. The germline gives CDR1 LGHDT, CDR2 YNNKEL (reference sequence). Trimming left V 4 bases short and J 0 bases short, with 13 bases between. Here the CDR3 DNA reads TGTGCCAGCAGCCCTCGGACAGCGTCCTCTGGAAACACCATATATTTT. Its translation is CASSPRTASSGNTIYF.

This clonotype turned up a few times. V usage is TRBV10-3 and J usage is TRBJ2-2; 9 nucleotides line up with TRBD2. The V gene's germline CDR1 is ENHRY and CDR2 SYGVKD. The CDR3 has 15 residues. After removal of 8 bases from V and 1 base from J, the junction contained 5 bases not matched to a gene. Here the CDR3 DNA reads TGTGCCATCTATAGCGGGAGTGGGAACACCGGGGAGCTGTTTTTT. It encodes CAIYSGSGNTGELFF.

In its sample, this clonotype was seen many times. The chain joins TRBV7-2 to TRBJ1-5, with TRBD1 as a possible D gene (5 bases). The CDR3 loop spans 15 amino acids. Trimming took off 5 bases at V and 4 bases at J, with 15 bases between the two ends. The germline CDR1 and CDR2 sequences are SGHTA and FQGNSA. This CDR3 is CASSNVDGGNQPQHF. The CDR3 DNA sequence: TGTGCCAGCAGCAATGTGGACGGGGGGAATCAGCCCCAGCATTTT. The whole variable domain, filled in from reference TRBV7-2 and TRBJ1-5, reads GAGVSQSPSNKVTEKGKDVELRCDPISGHTALYWYRQSLGQGLEFLIYFQGNSAPDKSGLPSDRFSAERTGGSVSTLTIQRTQQEDSAVYLCASSNVDGGNQPQHFGDGTRLSIL.

This clonotype was recorded a few times. V gene TRBV4-1 combines with J gene TRBJ1-2; tentative D call: TRBD1 (5 bases). The germline V and J ends were trimmed by 0 bases and 8 bases, with 13 bases remaining between them. The V gene's germline CDR1 is MGHRA and CDR2 YSYEKL. This CDR3 is built from 14 residues. CDR3 bases: TGCGCCAGCAGCCAAGATCAGGGTTTACGGGGCTACACCTTC. It yields the protein CASSQDQGLRGYTF.

As regards this clonotype: This may arise from a read error, as a much more abundant clone is one base away. This chain connects TRBV7-6 to TRBJ2-7; tentative D call: TRBD1 (5 bases). The CDR3 is 14 amino acids. Per germline, CDR1 SGHVS and CDR2 FNYEAQ. CDR3 sequence reads: CAGSARQGPYEQYF. The DNA of the CDR3 is TGTGCCGGCAGCGCCCGGCAGGGTCCCTACGAGCAGTACTTC.

This clonotype was picked up a small number of times. The rearrangement joins TRBV9 to TRBJ1-4, with TRBD1 matching 11 bases. The junction had 12 bases not matched to a gene; V was cut back by 3 bases and J by 8 bases. Germline lookup yields CDR1 SGDLS and CDR2 YYNGEE. The CDR3 runs 17 residues. CDR3 residues: CASSASWGTGGREKLFF. In nucleotides, the CDR3 is TGTGCCAGCAGCGCCTCTTGGGGGACAGGGGGACGAGAAAAACTGTTTTTT.

In its sample, this clonotype was seen many times. V usage is TRBV6-1 and J usage is TRBJ1-1; 7 bases are a match to TRBD1. The CDR3 totals 14 residues. J gave up 4 bases and V 9 bases, and 11 bases lay outside the gene matches. Germline CDR1 and CDR2: MNHNS and SASEGT. The CDR3 is CASSQGGMSTEAFF. The CDR3 DNA reads as TGTGCCAGTTCCCAGGGGGGCATGAGCACTGAAGCTTTCTTT.

This clonotype was observed at least ten times. This rearrangement joins TRBV30 to TRBJ2-7, with 8 positions matching TRBD2. V dropped 8 bases and J dropped 9; count of bases not matched to a gene: 15. Germline V gene lookup returns CDR1 GTSNPN and CDR2 SVGIG (reference sequence). CDR3 length equals 13 residues. Written as DNA, the CDR3 is TGTGCCGGACGGAAGACAACTAGCGGAGGGCAGTACTTC. It translates to CAGRKTTSGGQYF.

The J gene is TRBJ1-2, the V gene TRBV28, with 9 bases aligning to TRBD1. Per the germline V gene, CDR1 is MDHEN and CDR2 is SYDVKM. V shed 7 bases and J 4 bases; nucleotides not matched to a gene: 4. The CDR3 runs to 13 residues. The CDR3 loop is CASTVGQGYGYTF. CDR3 nucleotide sequence: TGTGCCAGCACTGTGGGACAGGGCTATGGCTACACCTTC.

This clonotype occurred many times. The J gene is TRBJ1-2, the V gene TRBV6-2 or TRBV6-3; TRBD1 aligns across 9 bases. From germline, CDR1 is MNHEY and CDR2 SVGEGT. There are 14 residues in the CDR3. Trimming cost V 7 bases and J 8 bases; bases outside gene matches: 11. CDR3 protein: CASTEDRGYFGYTF. As DNA, the CDR3 is TGTGCCAGCACCGAGGACAGGGGCTATTTCGGCTACACCTTC.

This chain joins TRBV5-4 and TRBJ2-1, with D unresolved. This CDR3 contains 13 residues. V was trimmed by 0 bases and J by 8 bases, leaving 9 bases between them. Germline V gene sequence: CDR1 SGHNT, CDR2 YYREEE (reference sequence). The CDR3 loop is CASSLGIAYEQFF. The CDR3 bases are TGTGCCAGCAGCTTGGGAATAGCCTATGAGCAGTTCTTC.

This clonotype was seen many times. The V gene is TRBV2, the J gene TRBJ1-3; D call uncertain. Germline V CDR1 and CDR2: SNHLY, FYNNEI. This CDR3 region has 14 residues. Trimming left V 7 bases short and J 0 bases short, with 10 bases between. The CDR3 DNA reads TGTGCCAGCAAGTCGTCTAGCTCTGGAAACACCATATATTTT. It encodes CASKSSSSGNTIYF. The complete variable domain, with remaining parts taken from reference TRBV2 and TRBJ1-3, reads EPEVTQTPSHQVTQMGQEVILRCVPISNHLYFYWYRQILGQKVEFLVSFYNNEISEKSEIFDDQFSVERPDGSNFTLKIRSTKLEDSAMYFCASKSSSSGNTIYFGEGSWLTVV.

This sequence joins TRBV28 and TRBJ2-7; TRBD2 agrees at 11 bases. The length of the CDR3 is 16 residues. V shed 4 bases and J 2 bases; nucleotides not matched to a gene: 7. CDR1 is MDHEN, CDR2 SYDVKM, per germline. The CDR3, as DNA: TGTGCCAGCAGTTCACCTAGCGGGAGGTCCCCCTACGAGCAGTACTTC. Amino acids: CASSSPSGRSPYEQYF.

V gene TRBV5-4 combines with J gene TRBJ2-2, with TRBD2 as a possible D gene (6 bases). Germline CDR1 and CDR2: SGHNT and YYREEE (reference sequence). The CDR3 is made up of 15 amino acids. The V gene lost 0 bases and the J gene lost 7 bases, with 13 bases spanning the gap. This CDR3 reads CASSLAWREDGELFF. CDR3 in DNA: TGTGCCAGCAGCTTGGCCTGGAGGGAAGACGGGGAGCTGTTTTTT.

This clonotype has a count of ten or more. The chain is built from TRBV5-1 and TRBJ2-7; 7 nucleotides align to TRBD1. There are 14 residues in the CDR3. V was clipped by 2 bases and J by 3 bases; unmatched bases: 5. The V gene's germline CDR1 is SGHRS and CDR2 YFSETQ. DNA for the CDR3: TGCGCCAGCAGCTTTCTACAGGGGAGCTACGAGCAGTACTTC. This encodes CASSFLQGSYEQYF. Full variable domain (missing parts from reference TRBV5-1 and TRBJ2-7): KAGVTQTPRYLIKTRGQQVTLSCSPISGHRSVSWYQQTPGQGLQFLFEYFSETQRNKGNFPGRFSGRQFSNSRSEMNVSTLELGDSALYLCASSFLQGSYEQYFGPGTRLTVT.

This chain links TRBV7-2 with TRBJ2-1; 9 bases line up with TRBD1. In germline, CDR1 is SGHTA, CDR2 FQGNSA. V gave up 1 base and J gave up 15 bases; unmatched junction bases: 7. The CDR3 spans 13 residues. CDR3 sequence reads: CASSLVQGQGRFF. In nucleotides, the CDR3 is TGTGCCAGCAGCTTAGTTCAGGGACAGGGCAGGTTCTTC.